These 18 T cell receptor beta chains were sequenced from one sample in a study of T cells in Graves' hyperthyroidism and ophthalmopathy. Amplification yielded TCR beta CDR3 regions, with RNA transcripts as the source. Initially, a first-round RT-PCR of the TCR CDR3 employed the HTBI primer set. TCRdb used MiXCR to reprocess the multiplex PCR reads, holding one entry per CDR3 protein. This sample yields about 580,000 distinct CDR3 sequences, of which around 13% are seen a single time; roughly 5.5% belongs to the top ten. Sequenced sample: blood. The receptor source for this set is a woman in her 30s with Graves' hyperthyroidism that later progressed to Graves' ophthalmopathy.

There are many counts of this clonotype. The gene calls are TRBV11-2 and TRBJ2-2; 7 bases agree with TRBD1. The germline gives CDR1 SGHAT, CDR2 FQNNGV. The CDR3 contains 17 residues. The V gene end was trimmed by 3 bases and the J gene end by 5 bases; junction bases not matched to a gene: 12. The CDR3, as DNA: TGTGCCAGCAGCTTGCACAGGGGTCCCCTAGAAACCGGGGAGCTGTTTTTT. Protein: CASSLHRGPLETGELFF.

The DNA for the CDR3 is TGTGCCAGCAGTACCGGGATAGGGACTCGCTATGGCTACACCTTC. Amino acid sequence: CASSTGIGTRYGYTF. V usage is TRBV28 and J usage is TRBJ1-2; TRBD1 is a possible D gene (5 bases). Deletions cut 5 bases from V and 4 bases from J, with 17 bases between. CDR3 size: 15 residues. The germline V gene has CDR1 MDHEN and CDR2 SYDVKM.

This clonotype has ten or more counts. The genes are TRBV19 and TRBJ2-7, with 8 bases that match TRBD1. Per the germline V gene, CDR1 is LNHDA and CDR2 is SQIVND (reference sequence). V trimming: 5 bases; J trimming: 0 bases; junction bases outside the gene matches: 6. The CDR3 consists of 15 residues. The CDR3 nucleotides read TGTGCCAGTAGTCGATCGGGACAGGACTCCTACGAGCAGTACTTC. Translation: CASSRSGQDSYEQYF.

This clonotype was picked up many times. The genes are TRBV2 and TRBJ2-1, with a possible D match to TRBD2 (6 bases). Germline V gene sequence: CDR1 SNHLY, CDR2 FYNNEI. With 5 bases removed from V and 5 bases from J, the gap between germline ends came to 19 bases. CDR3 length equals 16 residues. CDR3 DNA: TGTGCCAGCAGTACCTCAGCGGCTAGCGTCGACAATGAGCAGTTCTTC. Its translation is CASSTSAASVDNEQFF.

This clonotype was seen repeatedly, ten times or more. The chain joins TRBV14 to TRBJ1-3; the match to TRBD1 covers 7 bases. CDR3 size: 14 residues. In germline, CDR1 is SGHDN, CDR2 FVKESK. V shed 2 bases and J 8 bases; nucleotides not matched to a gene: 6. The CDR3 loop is CASSQFDRVDTIYF. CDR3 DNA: TGTGCCAGCAGCCAATTCGACAGGGTGGACACCATATATTTT.

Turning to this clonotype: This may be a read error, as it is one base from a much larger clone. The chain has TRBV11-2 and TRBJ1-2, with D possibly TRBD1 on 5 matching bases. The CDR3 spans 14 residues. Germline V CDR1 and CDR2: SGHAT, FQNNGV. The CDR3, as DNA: TGTGCCAACAGCTTCCCTTCATCCAGGGATGGCTACACCTTC. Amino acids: CANSFPSSRDGYTF.

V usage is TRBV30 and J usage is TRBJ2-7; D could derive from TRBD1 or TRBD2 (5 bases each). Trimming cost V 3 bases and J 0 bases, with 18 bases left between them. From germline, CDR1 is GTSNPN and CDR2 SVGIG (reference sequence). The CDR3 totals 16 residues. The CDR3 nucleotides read TGTGCCTGGAGGACGACCGGGACCCAGAACTCCTACGAGCAGTACTTC. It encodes CAWRTTGTQNSYEQYF.

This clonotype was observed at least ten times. The CDR3 region has the DNA TGTGCCAGCAGTACTACGATCCAGGGGGCGGGTGAAGAAGAAAAACTGTTTTTT. Its protein product is CASSTTIQGAGEEEKLFF. The chain couples TRBV6-2 or TRBV6-3 to TRBJ1-4, with TRBD1 matching over 8 bases. The CDR3 is 18 amino acids. J gave up 8 bases and V 5 bases, and 19 bases lay outside the gene matches. In germline, CDR1 is MNHEY, CDR2 SVGEGT.

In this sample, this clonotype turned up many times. The CDR3 DNA follows: TGTGCCACCAGTGAAGGGGCAAGCGGGACAGGGGCCTATGGCTACACCTTC. This sequence encodes CATSEGASGTGAYGYTF. The V gene is TRBV24-1, the J gene TRBJ1-2, with 10 bases matching TRBD1. Germline loops: CDR1 KGHDR, CDR2 SFDVKD. CDR3 length: 17 amino acids. J was trimmed by 4 bases and V by 4 bases; bases with no gene match: 11.

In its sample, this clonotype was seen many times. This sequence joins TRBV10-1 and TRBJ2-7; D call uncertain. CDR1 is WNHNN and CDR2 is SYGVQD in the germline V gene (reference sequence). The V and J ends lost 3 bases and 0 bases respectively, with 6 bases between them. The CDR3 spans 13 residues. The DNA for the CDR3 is TGCGCCAGCAGTGAAGGTGGCTCCTACGAGCAGTACTTC. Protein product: CASSEGGSYEQYF.

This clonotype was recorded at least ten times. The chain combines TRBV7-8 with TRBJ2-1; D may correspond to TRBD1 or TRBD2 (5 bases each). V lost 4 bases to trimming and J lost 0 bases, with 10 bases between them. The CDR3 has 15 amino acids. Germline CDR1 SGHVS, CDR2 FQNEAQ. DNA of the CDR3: TGTGCCAGCAGCTCCCCCGGGACCTCCTACAATGAGCAGTTCTTC. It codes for CASSSPGTSYNEQFF.

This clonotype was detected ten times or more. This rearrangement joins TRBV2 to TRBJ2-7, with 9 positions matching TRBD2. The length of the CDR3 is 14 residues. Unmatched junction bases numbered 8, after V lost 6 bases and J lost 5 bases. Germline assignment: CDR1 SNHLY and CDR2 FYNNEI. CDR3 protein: CASRGLADWHEQYF. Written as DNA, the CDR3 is TGTGCCAGCAGGGGACTAGCAGATTGGCACGAGCAGTACTTC.

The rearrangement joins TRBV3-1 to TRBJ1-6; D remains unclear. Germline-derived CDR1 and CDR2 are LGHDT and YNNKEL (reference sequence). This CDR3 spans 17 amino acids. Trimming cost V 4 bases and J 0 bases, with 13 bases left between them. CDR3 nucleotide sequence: TGTGCCAGCAGCCCGACCCAGGTCAGCTCCTATAATTCACCCCTCCACTTT. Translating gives CASSPTQVSSYNSPLHF.

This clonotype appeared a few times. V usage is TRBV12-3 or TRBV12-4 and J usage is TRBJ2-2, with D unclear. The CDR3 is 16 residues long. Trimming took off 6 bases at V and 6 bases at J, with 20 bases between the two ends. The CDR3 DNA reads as TGTGCCAGCAGCGGTGAGATCTTGGGCCGGGCCGGGGAGCTGTTTTTT. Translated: CASSGEILGRAGELFF.

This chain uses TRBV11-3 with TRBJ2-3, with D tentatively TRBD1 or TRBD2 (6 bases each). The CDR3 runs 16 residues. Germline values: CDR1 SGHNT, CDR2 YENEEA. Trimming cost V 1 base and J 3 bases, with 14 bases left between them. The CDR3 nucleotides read TGTGCCAGCAGCTTAGGGGGGGCAGAGGGGACAGATACGCAGTATTTT. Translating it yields CASSLGGAEGTDTQYF. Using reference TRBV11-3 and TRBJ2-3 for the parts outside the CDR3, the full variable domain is EAGVVQSPRYKIIEKKQPVAFWCNPISGHNTLYWYLQNLGQGPELLIRYENEEAVDDSQLPKDRFSAERLKGVDSTLKIQPAELGDSAVYLCASSLGGAEGTDTQYFGPGTRLTVL.

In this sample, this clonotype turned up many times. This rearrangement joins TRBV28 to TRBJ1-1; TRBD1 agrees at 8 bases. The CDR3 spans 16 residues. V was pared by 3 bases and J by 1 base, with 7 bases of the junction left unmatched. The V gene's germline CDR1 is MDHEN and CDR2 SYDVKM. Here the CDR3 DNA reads TGTGCCAGCAGTTTTTCGGGGACAGGACGGAACACTGAAGCTTTCTTT. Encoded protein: CASSFSGTGRNTEAFF.

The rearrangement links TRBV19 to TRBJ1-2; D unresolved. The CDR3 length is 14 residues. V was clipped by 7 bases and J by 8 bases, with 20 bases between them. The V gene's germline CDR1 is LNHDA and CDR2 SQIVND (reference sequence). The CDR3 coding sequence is TGTGCCAGTACTTATGAACCCTCCGAGGCCGGCTACACCTTC. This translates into CASTYEPSEAGYTF.

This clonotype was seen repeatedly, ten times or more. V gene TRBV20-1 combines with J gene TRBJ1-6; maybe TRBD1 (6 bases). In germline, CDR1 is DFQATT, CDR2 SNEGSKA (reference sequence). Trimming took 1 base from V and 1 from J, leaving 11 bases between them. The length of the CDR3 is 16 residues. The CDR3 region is CSARGTAQSYNSPLHF. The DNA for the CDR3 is TGCAGTGCTAGAGGGACAGCCCAATCCTATAATTCACCCCTCCACTTT.